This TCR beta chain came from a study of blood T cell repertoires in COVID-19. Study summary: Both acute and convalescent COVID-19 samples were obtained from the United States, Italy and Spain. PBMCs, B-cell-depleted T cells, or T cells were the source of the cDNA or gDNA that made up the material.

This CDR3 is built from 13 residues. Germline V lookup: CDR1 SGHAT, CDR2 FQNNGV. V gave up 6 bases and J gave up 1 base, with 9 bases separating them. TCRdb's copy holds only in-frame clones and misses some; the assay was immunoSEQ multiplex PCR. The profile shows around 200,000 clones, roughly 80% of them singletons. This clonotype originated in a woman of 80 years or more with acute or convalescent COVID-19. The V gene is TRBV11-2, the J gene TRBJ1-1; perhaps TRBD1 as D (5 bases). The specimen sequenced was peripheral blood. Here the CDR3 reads CASRAQGNTEAFF. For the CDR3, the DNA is TGTGCCAGCAGGGCGCAGGGGAACACTGAAGCTTTCTTT.